Listed below are T cell receptor beta chains from one sample, sequenced in a study of identical twins. TCRdb analysed the 5' RACE reads with MiXCR anew, one entry per CDR3 protein. This sample has hundreds of thousands of distinct CDR3 sequences, with 18% found just once. This sample also belongs to another study, concerning T cells expressing NK-cell markers.

The sample comprised PBMCs. These receptors all stem from a woman under 30 in good health. The CDR3 runs from the conserved cysteine through the conserved F or W. The D gene is left open where the match is weak. Clone size appears in some rows only: once, few, many, or a class for an expanded clone.

CDR3 length,J gene,clone size,V gene,D gene,CDR3 DNA,CDR3 protein
16,TRBJ2-1,.,TRBV7-8,TRBD2,TGTGCCAGCAGCCCCCCATCTAGCGGCTTCTACAATGAGCAGTTCTTC,CASSPPSSGFYNEQFF
15,TRBJ1-4,.,TRBV7-9,.,TGTGCCAGCAGCTCGGATAGGTCAGGCGGTGAAAAACTGTTTTTT,CASSSDRSGGEKLFF
12,TRBJ1-2,few,TRBV30,.,TGTGCCTGGAGTGTACGGGTATATGGCTACACCTTC,CAWSVRVYGYTF
13,TRBJ2-7,.,TRBV18,.,TGTGCCAGCTCGGAAGGGCGGGACTACGAGCAGTACTTC,CASSEGRDYEQYF
16,TRBJ2-5,.,TRBV12-3/TRBV12-4,.,TGTGCCAGCAGTTTAGGGGTGGAGGGCAGTAAAGAGACCCAGTACTTC,CASSLGVEGSKETQYF
13,TRBJ2-7,.,TRBV7-6,.,TGTGCCAGCAGCATTAGCGCCACCTACGAGCAGTACTTC,CASSISATYEQYF
16,TRBJ2-7,.,TRBV6-5,.,TGTGCCAGCAGTTACTCGAAGACAGATTTCTCCTACGAGCAGTACTTC,CASSYSKTDFSYEQYF
15,TRBJ2-3,.,TRBV7-2,TRBD2,TGTGCCAGCAGCATTAGCGGGAGTATAAGAGATACGCAGTATTTT,CASSISGSIRDTQYF
14,TRBJ2-3,.,TRBV7-2,.,TGTGCCAGCAGCTTAACGGGAGAGCGAGATACGCAGTATTTT,CASSLTGERDTQYF
13,TRBJ2-7,.,TRBV20-1,TRBD2,TGCAGTGCTACAGCGGGAGTCCACTACGAGCAGTACTTC,CSATAGVHYEQYF
19,TRBJ2-1,few,TRBV4-2,TRBD2,TGTGCCAGCCGCGGGAGGGGTAGCGGGAGATTAGGGTCCTACAATGAGCAGTTCTTC,CASRGRGSGRLGSYNEQFF
15,TRBJ2-7,.,TRBV29-1,TRBD1,TGCAGCGCCTTTTTCCGGGACAGGGGTATTTACGAGCAGTACTTC,CSAFFRDRGIYEQYF
19,TRBJ2-3,.,TRBV6-1,TRBD2,TGTGCCAGCAGTGGCGGACTAGCGGGGGGCCGTGCCTTCACAGATACGCAGTATTTT,CASSGGLAGGRAFTDTQYF
13,TRBJ1-1,.,TRBV5-1,.,TGCGCCAGCACCCAGGACGGAGACACTGAAGCTTTCTTT,CASTQDGDTEAFF
15,TRBJ2-5,.,TRBV5-1,.,TGCGCCAGCAGCCCGGGGCCGGGCAGCCAAGAGACCCAGTACTTC,CASSPGPGSQETQYF
14,TRBJ2-1,.,TRBV18,TRBD1,TGTGCCAGCTCACCAAACTACGGACAGGTGTTCGTGTTCTTC,CASSPNYGQVFVFF
15,TRBJ2-7,few,TRBV5-1,.,TGCGCCAGCAGCTTGGATGGCAGGGGCTACGACGAGCAGTACTTC,CASSLDGRGYDEQYF
13,TRBJ2-5,.,TRBV15,.,TGTGCCACCAGCAGCTGGAACCAAGAGACCCAGTACTTC,CATSSWNQETQYF
13,TRBJ2-1,.,TRBV10-2,.,TGCGCCAGCAAGGTAGCAGCCGCAGGGGAGCAGTTCTTC,CASKVAAAGEQFF
15,TRBJ2-2,.,TRBV7-2,.,TGTGCCAGCAGCTCGACCCCTCGCCACGCCGGGGAGCTGTTTTTT,CASSSTPRHAGELFF
15,TRBJ1-2,.,TRBV6-1,.,TGTGCCAGCAGTGAATTGGGGACACTTAACTATGGCTACACCTTC,CASSELGTLNYGYTF
12,TRBJ2-5,.,TRBV7-9,.,TGTGCCAGCAGGGTGTACCAAGAGACCCAGTACTTC,CASRVYQETQYF
13,TRBJ1-3,few,TRBV10-3,.,TGTGCCATCCAGGGAATCTCTGGAAACACCATATATTTT,CAIQGISGNTIYF
13,TRBJ2-5,.,TRBV20-1,.,TGCAGTGCTACCCGGGACCCTAGCTGGACCCAGTACTTC,CSATRDPSWTQYF
13,TRBJ2-1,many,TRBV12-3/TRBV12-4,TRBD2,TGTGCCAGCAGGGGACTAGCGGGGGGGAGAAGTCTCTTC,CASRGLAGGRSLF
16,TRBJ2-2,.,TRBV12-5,.,TGTGCTAGTGGTTTCCTACGGACAGTCAACACCGGGGAGCTGTTTTTT,CASGFLRTVNTGELFF
14,TRBJ2-7,few,TRBV6-5,.,TGTGCCAGCAGTTACTCTCCCCAGGGGGGCGAGCAGTACTTC,CASSYSPQGGEQYF
15,TRBJ1-5,.,TRBV2,.,TGTGCCAGCAGATCCGATTGGGCCGGGAATCAGCCCCAGCATTTT,CASRSDWAGNQPQHF
16,TRBJ2-4,few,TRBV5-1,TRBD2,TGCGCCAGCAGCTACGGACTAGAAGGGATCAAAAACATTCAGTACTTC,CASSYGLEGIKNIQYF
13,TRBJ2-2,few,TRBV6-1,TRBD1,TGTGCCAGCAGACAGGGGCGGACCGGGGAGCTGTTTTTT,CASRQGRTGELFF
15,TRBJ2-6,.,TRBV7-9,TRBD1,TGTGCCAGCAGCCCCGGGACAGGGGATACCAACGTCCTGACTTTC,CASSPGTGDTNVLTF
12,TRBJ1-4,few,TRBV27,.,TGTGCCAGCATGGGCTTGGGTGAAAAACTGTTTTTT,CASMGLGEKLFF
16,TRBJ2-1,.,TRBV5-4,TRBD2,TGTGCCAGCACCAAGGGATCAGCGGGAGGGTTCGGTGAGCAGTTCTTC,CASTKGSAGGFGEQFF
16,TRBJ2-1,.,TRBV12-3/TRBV12-4,.,TGTGCCAGCAGTTTAGGGACAGTGGGCTCCTACAATGAGCAGTTCTTC,CASSLGTVGSYNEQFF
19,TRBJ2-1,.,TRBV12-3/TRBV12-4,TRBD1,TGTGCCAGCCTATCAAGTTCTAGAAGGGGGCTGGTTTCCTACAATGAGCAGTTCTTC,CASLSSSRRGLVSYNEQFF
15,TRBJ2-1,.,TRBV20-1,.,TGCAGTGCCCCCTCCCCCCTGGACAGCCACAATGAGCAGTTCTTC,CSAPSPLDSHNEQFF
17,TRBJ2-5,few,TRBV20-1,TRBD2,TGCAGTGCTAGATTAACGGGACTAGCCCTCGCCCAAGAGACCCAGTACTTC,CSARLTGLALAQETQYF
11,TRBJ2-7,.,TRBV6-2/TRBV6-3,.,TGTGCCAGCGCCTTCACCTACGAGCAGTACTTC,CASAFTYEQYF
15,TRBJ2-5,few,TRBV5-8,.,TGTGCCAGCACCCCCGGGTTGTCCAGGGGAGAGACCCAGTACTTC,CASTPGLSRGETQYF